Listed below are T cell receptor beta chains from one sample, sequenced in a study of ipilimumab plus nivolumab after autologous stem cell transplantation. TCRdb's copy holds only in-frame clones and misses some; the assay was immunoSEQ multiplex PCR. The data contain fewer than 25,000 clones, approximately 73% of them singletons. This specimen consisted of PBMCs, obtained in a trial of ipilimumab plus nivolumab as post-transplant consolidation. The receptors stem from a male donor with diffuse large B-cell lymphoma. Each CDR3 is given with its conserved first and last residue. The D gene is left open where the match is weak. Rows may omit the clone size; those that give it use once, few, many or a size class.

J	V	D	size	DNA	CDR3
TRBJ2-1	TRBV2	TRBD2	-	TGTGCCAGCAGTGAATGGGGACTAGCGGGGGAAAACAATGAGCAGTTCTTC	CASSEWGLAGENNEQFF
TRBJ1-2	TRBV5-1	TRBD1	-	TGCGCCAGCAGCTTGGGGACAGGATTATATGGCTACACCTTC	CASSLGTGLYGYTF
TRBJ2-3	TRBV7-2	TRBD1	-	TGTGCCAGCAGCCCACAGGGGTCAGATACGCAGTATTTT	CASSPQGSDTQYF
TRBJ1-2	TRBV7-6	TRBD1	-	TGTGCCAGCAGCCTGACCCTAACAGGGGGCGATGGCTACACCTTC	CASSLTLTGGDGYTF
TRBJ2-1	TRBV5-1	-	-	TGCGCCAGCAAGCCGTGGCCCGGGGATGGCAATGAGCAGTTCTTC	CASKPWPGDGNEQFF
TRBJ1-4	TRBV5-1	-	-	TGCGCCAGCAGCGGACCAGCTAATGAAAAACTGTTTTTT	CASSGPANEKLFF
TRBJ2-3	TRBV5-1	-	-	TGCGCCAGCAGCCCGGAGGACCCTAGCACAGATACGCAGTATTTT	CASSPEDPSTDTQYF
TRBJ2-1	TRBV5-1	-	-	TGCGCCAGCAGCTTGGCCGGGGGTAATGAGCAGTTCTTC	CASSLAGGNEQFF
TRBJ2-7	TRBV7-9	-	-	TGTGCCAGCAGCTTAGCGGGACTCGTCTACGAGCAGTACTTC	CASSLAGLVYEQYF
TRBJ2-7	TRBV11-3	TRBD1	-	TGTGCCAGCAGCCTGGGGACAGGTTACTCCTACGAGCAGTACTTC	CASSLGTGYSYEQYF
TRBJ2-7	TRBV19	TRBD1	-	TGTGCCAGTAGTATAGTAGGGACAGGGGTCACCTACGAGCAGTACTTC	CASSIVGTGVTYEQYF
TRBJ1-2	TRBV5-8	-	-	TGTGCCAGCAGCCATTGGAGGGACACCGGAACCTATGGCTACACCTTC	CASSHWRDTGTYGYTF
TRBJ1-1	TRBV5-1	-	-	TGCGCCAGCAGCTTACAGGGCCAGAACACTGAAGCTTTCTTT	CASSLQGQNTEAFF
TRBJ2-1	TRBV5-4	TRBD2	-	TGTGCCAGCAGCCCGGGGGGGGTGGGCTCCTACAATGAGCAGTTCTTC	CASSPGGVGSYNEQFF
TRBJ1-5	TRBV5-1	-	-	TGCGCCAGCAGCTTTGACCCGAATCAGCCCCAGCATTTT	CASSFDPNQPQHF
TRBJ2-1	TRBV11-3	-	few	TGTGCCAGCAGCTTCCGGGACCCTGGGGATGAGCAGTTCTTC	CASSFRDPGDEQFF
TRBJ2-1	TRBV9	-	-	TGTGCCAGCAGCGTAGTGTCCGGGGAAAGGCAGTTCTTC	CASSVVSGERQFF
TRBJ2-3	TRBV4-2	TRBD2	once	TGTGCCAGCAGCCAAAGACTAGCGGGAGATACGCAGTATTTT	CASSQRLAGDTQYF
TRBJ2-1	TRBV5-1	TRBD2	-	TGCGCCAGCAGCTTGGGCGGGGGATCCTACAATGAGCAGTTCTTC	CASSLGGGSYNEQFF
TRBJ2-5	TRBV19	-	-	TGTGCCAGTAGTATCAACCAAGAGACCCAGTACTTC	CASSINQETQYF
TRBJ2-5	TRBV5-1	-	once	TGCGCCAGCGGCGAGGAGGGAGGAGAGACCCAGTACTTC	CASGEEGGETQYF
TRBJ1-4	TRBV7-8	-	-	TGTGCCAGCAGCCTGCGGGACATTTCATCGGGAACTAATGAAAAACTGTTTTTT	CASSLRDISSGTNEKLFF
TRBJ1-3	TRBV7-8	-	-	TGTGCCAGCAGCCTCGGAGCCCAGAACTCTGGAAACACCATATATTTT	CASSLGAQNSGNTIYF
TRBJ2-3	TRBV5-4	TRBD2	-	TGTGCCAGCAGCTTGGTAGGCCCAGCGGGGACTTCAGATACGCAGTATTTT	CASSLVGPAGTSDTQYF
TRBJ2-2	TRBV9	TRBD1	-	TGTGCCAGCACCAGGGGGTCCGGGGAGCTGTTTTTT	CASTRGSGELFF
TRBJ2-2	TRBV5-1	-	-	TGCGCCAGCAGCCGGACAGCCTCGAACACCGGGGAGCTGTTTTTT	CASSRTASNTGELFF
TRBJ2-1	TRBV9	TRBD2	-	TGTGCCAGCAGCCAAACTAGCGGGGCGAGCTCCTACAATGAGCAGTTCTTC	CASSQTSGASSYNEQFF
TRBJ2-5	TRBV21-1	-	-	TGTGCCAGCAGCAAAGAAATGGGAGGGGCCGGGGACCAAGAGACCCAGTACTTC	CASSKEMGGAGDQETQYF
TRBJ1-2	TRBV15	TRBD1	few	TGTGCCACCAGCAGAGCAGGGGGCGGCTATGGCTACACCTTC	CATSRAGGGYGYTF
TRBJ1-4	TRBV7-8	TRBD1	-	TGTGCCAGCAGCTTAGTCACAGGACAGGGGCCTAATGAAAAACTGTTTTTT	CASSLVTGQGPNEKLFF